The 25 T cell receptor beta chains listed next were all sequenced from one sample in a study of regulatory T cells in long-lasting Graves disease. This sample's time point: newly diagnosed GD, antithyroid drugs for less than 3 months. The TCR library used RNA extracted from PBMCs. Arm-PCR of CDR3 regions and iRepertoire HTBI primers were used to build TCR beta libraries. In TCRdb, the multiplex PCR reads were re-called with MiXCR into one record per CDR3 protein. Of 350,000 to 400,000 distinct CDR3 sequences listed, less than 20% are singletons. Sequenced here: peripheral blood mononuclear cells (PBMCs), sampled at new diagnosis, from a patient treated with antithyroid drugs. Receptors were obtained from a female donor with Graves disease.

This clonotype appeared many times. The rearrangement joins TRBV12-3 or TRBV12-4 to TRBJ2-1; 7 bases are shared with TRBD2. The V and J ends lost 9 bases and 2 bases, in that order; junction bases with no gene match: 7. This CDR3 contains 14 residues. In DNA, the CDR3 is TGTGCCAGTTCTCCGGGGAGGGCCTACAATGAGCAGTTCTTC. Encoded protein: CASSPGRAYNEQFF.

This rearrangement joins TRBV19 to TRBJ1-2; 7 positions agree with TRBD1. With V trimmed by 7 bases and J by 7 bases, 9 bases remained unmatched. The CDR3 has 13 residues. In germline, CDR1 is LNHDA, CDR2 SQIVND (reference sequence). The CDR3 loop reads CASTPAGQSGYTF. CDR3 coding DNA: TGTGCCAGTACCCCCGCGGGACAGAGTGGCTACACCTTC. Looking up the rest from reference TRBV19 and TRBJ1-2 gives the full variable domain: DGGITQSPKYLFRKEGQNVTLSCEQNLNHDAMYWYRQDPGQGLRLIYYSQIVNDFQKGDIAEGYSVSREKKESFPLTVTSAQKNPTAFYLCASTPAGQSGYTFGSGTRLTVV.

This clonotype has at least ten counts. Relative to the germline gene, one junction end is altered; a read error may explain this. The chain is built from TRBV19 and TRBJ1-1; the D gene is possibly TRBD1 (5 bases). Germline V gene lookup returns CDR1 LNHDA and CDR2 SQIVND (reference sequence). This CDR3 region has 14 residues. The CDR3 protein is CASSSGLLNTEAFF. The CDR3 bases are TGTGCCAGTAGTTCGGGACTGTTGAACACTGAAGCTTTTTTT.

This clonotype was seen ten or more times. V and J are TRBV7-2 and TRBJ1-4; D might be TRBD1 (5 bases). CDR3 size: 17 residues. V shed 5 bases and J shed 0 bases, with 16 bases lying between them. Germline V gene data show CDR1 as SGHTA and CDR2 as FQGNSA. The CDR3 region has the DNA TGTGCCAGCAGCCAACCCCTCGGGGCAGCAACTAATGAAAAACTGTTTTTT. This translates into CASSQPLGAATNEKLFF.

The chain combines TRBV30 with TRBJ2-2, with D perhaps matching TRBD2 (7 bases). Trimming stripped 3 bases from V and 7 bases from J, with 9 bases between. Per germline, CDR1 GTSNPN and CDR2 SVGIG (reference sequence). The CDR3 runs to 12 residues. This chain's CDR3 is CAWRGGVGELFF. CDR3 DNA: TGTGCCTGGAGAGGGGGGGTCGGGGAGCTGTTTTTT.

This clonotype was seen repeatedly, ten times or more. The CDR3 nucleotides are TGTGCCAGCAGCTTAGATACCCGCAGGGGTACTTTCAATCAGCCCCAGCATTTT. This sequence encodes CASSLDTRRGTFNQPQHF. The chain links TRBV7-9 to TRBJ1-5, with D possibly being TRBD1 (6 bases). V was shortened by 1 base and J by 3 bases, with 19 bases between the two germline ends. The germline V gene has CDR1 SEHNR and CDR2 FQNEAQ (reference sequence). This CDR3 contains 18 residues.

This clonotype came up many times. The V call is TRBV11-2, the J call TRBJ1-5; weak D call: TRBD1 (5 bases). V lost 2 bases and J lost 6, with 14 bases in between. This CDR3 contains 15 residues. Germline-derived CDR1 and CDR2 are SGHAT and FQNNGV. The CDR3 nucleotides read TGTGCCAGCAGCTTATCAGGCAGGGCGACTCAGCCCCAGCATTTT. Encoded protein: CASSLSGRATQPQHF.

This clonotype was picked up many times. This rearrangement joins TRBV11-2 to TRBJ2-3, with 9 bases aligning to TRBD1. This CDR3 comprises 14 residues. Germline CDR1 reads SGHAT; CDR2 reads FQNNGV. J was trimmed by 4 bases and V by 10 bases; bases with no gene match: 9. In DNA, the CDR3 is TGTGCCACCGATAGGGACAGGGTGGCAGATACGCAGTATTTT. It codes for CATDRDRVADTQYF.

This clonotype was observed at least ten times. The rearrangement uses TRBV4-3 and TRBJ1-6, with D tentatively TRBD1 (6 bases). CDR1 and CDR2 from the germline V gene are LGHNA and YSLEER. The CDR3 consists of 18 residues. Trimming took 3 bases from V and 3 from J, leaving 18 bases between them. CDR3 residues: CASSHLLSGTSYNSPLHF. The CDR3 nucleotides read TGCGCCAGCAGCCATCTCCTCTCCGGGACAAGCTATAATTCACCCCTCCACTTT.

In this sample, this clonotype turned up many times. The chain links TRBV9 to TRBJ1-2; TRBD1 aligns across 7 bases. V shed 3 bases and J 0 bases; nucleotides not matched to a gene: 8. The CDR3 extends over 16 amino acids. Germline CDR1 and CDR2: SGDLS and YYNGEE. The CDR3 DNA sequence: TGTGCCAGCAGCGCCCGAACCGGGACAGCTAACTATGGCTACACCTTC. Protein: CASSARTGTANYGYTF.

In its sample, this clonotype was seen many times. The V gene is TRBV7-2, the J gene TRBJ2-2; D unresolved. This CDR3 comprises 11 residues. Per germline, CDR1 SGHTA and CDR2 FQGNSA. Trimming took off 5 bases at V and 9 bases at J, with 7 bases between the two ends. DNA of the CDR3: TGTGCCAGCAGCAGCTTACGGGAGCTGTTTTTT. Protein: CASSSLRELFF.

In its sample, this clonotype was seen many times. Here the CDR3 reads CASSYSSNTEAFF. The CDR3, as DNA: TGTGCCAGCAGTTATTCCTCTAACACTGAAGCTTTCTTT. The rearrangement joins TRBV6-5 to TRBJ1-1; D gene unclear. The CDR3 runs 13 residues. The V and J ends lost 3 bases and 2 bases respectively, with 7 bases between them. Looked up from germline, CDR1 is MNHEY and CDR2 is SVGAGI.

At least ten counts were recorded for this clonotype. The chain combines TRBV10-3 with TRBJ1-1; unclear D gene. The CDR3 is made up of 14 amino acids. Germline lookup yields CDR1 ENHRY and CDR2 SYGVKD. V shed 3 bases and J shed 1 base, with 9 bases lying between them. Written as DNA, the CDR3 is TGTGCCATCAGTGATAGTGCCGGGAACACTGAAGCTTTCTTT. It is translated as CAISDSAGNTEAFF.

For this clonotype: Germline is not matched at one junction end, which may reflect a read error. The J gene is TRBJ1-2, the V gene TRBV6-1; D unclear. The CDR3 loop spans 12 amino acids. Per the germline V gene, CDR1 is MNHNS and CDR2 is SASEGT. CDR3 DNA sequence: TGTGCCTCCGGTGCGCTTAACTATGGCCACACCTTC. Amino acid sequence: CASGALNYGHTF.

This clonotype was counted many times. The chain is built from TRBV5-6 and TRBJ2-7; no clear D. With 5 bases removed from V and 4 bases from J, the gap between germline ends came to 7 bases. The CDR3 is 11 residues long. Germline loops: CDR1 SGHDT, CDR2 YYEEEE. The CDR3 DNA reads TGTGCCAGCAGTGTAGGTTACGAGCAGTACTTC. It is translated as CASSVGYEQYF.

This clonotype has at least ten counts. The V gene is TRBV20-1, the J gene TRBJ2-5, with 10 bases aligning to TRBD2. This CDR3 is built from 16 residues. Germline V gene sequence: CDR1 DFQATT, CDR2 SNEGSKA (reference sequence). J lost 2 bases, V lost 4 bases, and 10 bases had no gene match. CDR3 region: CSAKTRLAGPQETQYF. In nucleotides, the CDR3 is TGCAGTGCTAAGACGCGACTAGCGGGCCCTCAAGAGACCCAGTACTTC.

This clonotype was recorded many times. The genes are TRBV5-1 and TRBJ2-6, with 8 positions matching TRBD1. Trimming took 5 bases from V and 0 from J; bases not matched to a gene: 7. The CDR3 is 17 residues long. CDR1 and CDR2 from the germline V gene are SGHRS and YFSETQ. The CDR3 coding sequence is TGCGCCAGCAGTTCCAGGACAGGGTTCTCTGGGGCCAACGTCCTGACTTTC. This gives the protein CASSSRTGFSGANVLTF.

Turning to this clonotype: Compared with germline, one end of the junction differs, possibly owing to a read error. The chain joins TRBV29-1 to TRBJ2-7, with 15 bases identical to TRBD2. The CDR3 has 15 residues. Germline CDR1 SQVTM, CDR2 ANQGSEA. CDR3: CSVEGLAGGDYEQYF. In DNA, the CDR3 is TGCAGCGTGGAAGGACTAGCGGGGGGGGACTACGAGCAGTACTTC.

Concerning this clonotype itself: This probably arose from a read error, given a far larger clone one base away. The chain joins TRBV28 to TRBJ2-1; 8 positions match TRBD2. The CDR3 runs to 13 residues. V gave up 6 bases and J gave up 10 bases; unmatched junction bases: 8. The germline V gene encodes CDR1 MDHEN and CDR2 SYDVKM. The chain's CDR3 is CASSPTSGYEQFF. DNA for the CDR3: TGTGCCAGCAGCCCAACTAGCGGCTACGAGCAGTTCTTC.

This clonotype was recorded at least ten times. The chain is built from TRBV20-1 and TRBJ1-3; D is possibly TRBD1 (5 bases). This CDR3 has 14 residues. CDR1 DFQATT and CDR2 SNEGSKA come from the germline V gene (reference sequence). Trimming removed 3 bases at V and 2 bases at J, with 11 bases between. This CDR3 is CSASSAGTGNTIYF. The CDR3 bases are TGCAGTGCTAGTAGCGCAGGGACTGGAAACACCATATATTTT.

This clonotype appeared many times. The chain's CDR3 is CATSEGGGTGINEQFF. The CDR3 DNA sequence: TGTGCCACCAGTGAGGGAGGCGGGACAGGGATTAATGAGCAGTTCTTC. The chain couples TRBV24-1 to TRBJ2-1; TRBD1 agrees at 9 bases. V lost 4 bases, J lost 7 bases, and 10 bases stayed unmatched. The CDR3 contains 16 residues. Germline lookup yields CDR1 KGHDR and CDR2 SFDVKD.

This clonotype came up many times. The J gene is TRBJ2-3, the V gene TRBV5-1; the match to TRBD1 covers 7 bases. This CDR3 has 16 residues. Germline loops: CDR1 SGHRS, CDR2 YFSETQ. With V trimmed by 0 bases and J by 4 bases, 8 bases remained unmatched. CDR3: CASSLATGVGADTQYF. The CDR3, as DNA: TGCGCCAGCAGCTTGGCAACAGGGGTTGGTGCAGATACGCAGTATTTT.

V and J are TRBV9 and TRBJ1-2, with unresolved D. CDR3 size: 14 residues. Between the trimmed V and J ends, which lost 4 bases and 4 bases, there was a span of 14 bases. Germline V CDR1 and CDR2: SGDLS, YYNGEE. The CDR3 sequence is CASSTDGLGYGYTF. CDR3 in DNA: TGTGCCAGCAGCACCGATGGGTTGGGCTATGGCTACACCTTC. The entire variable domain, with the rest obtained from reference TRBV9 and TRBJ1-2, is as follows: DSGVTQTPKHLITATGQRVTLRCSPRSGDLSVYWYQQSLDQGLQFLIQYYNGEERAKGNILERFSAQQFPDLHSELNLSSLELGDSALYFCASSTDGLGYGYTFGSGTRLTVV.

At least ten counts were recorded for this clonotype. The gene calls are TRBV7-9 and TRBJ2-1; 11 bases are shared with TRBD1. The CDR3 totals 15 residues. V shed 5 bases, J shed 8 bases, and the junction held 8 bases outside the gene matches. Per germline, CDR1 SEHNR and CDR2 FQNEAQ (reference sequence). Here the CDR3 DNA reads TGTGCCAGCAGCAAACTTAGGACAGGGGGCGATGAGCAGTTCTTC. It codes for CASSKLRTGGDEQFF. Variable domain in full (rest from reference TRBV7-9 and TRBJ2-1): DTGVSQNPRHKITKRGQNVTFRCDPISEHNRLYWYRQTLGQGPEFLTYFQNEAQLEKSRLLSDRFSAERPKGSFSTLEIQRTEQGDSAMYLCASSKLRTGGDEQFFGPGTRLTVL.

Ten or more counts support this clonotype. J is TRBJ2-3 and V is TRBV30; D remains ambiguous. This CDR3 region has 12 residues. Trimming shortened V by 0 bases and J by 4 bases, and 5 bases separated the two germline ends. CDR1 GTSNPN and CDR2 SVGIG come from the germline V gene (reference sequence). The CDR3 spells CAWSVGADTQYF. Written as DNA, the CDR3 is TGTGCCTGGAGTGTAGGAGCAGATACGCAGTATTTT.